What follows is one T cell receptor (beta chain) and its context. Its antigen remains unknown. The record originates from a study of vaccination and CD4 T cells after COVID-19. Study at large: Stimulation of cells relied on overlapping spike peptides derived from SARS-CoV-2, HCoV-NL63, HCoV-OC43 and HCoV-229E. Study outcomes and limitations: Median SARS-CoV-2-reactive clonotype numbers went up from around 20 to 38, but not significantly.

This CDR3 spans 14 amino acids. The V end lost 8 bases, the J end lost 6 bases, and 19 bases lay between the germline ends. Germline V gene data show CDR1 as LNHNV and CDR2 as YYDKDF (reference sequence). The Oncomine TCR Beta short-read assay sequenced DNA from cultured CD4+ T cells. TCRdb recomputed calls from the PCR reads with MiXCR, one row per CDR3 protein. The table records thousands of distinct CDR3 sequences, roughly 50% of them present only once. Described treatment: roughly ten-day PBMC culture with coronavirus spike peptide pools or control peptides (ViraFEST assay). Before the COVID-19 pandemic (2011-2018), CD4+ T cells were obtained from the unexposed donor. ViraFEST enlarged antigen-specific T cell populations with peptide pools and afterwards sequenced TCRs.

The sample taken for sequencing was CD4+ T cells from blood, cultured in vitro. The receptor was derived from a human donor in good health. The chain employs TRBV15 and TRBJ1-1; D is possibly TRBD1 (6 bases). The CDR3 DNA follows: TGTGCCACCGCGAGGGGACAAGGGCGGGCTGAAGCTTTCTTT. This codes for CATARGQGRAEAFF.